These 29 T cell receptor beta chains originate from one sample sequenced in a study of early T cells in non-severe SARS-CoV-2 infection. Each CDR3 protein gets one entry after TCRdb re-called the 5' RACE reads with MiXCR. The sample lists fewer than 65,000 distinct CDR3 sequences, roughly 7.8% occurring once. Sequenced material: whole blood, taken at baseline. These receptors were collected from an adult who was a healthcare worker with PCR-confirmed SARS-CoV-2 infection or an uninfected control (not recorded which).

In this sample, this clonotype turned up many times. V gene TRBV2 combines with J gene TRBJ2-2, with D perhaps matching TRBD2 (6 bases). Germline V gives CDR1 SNHLY, CDR2 FYNNEI. The CDR3 runs 15 residues. Trimming cost V 10 bases and J 6 bases, with 21 bases left between them. CDR3 nucleotides: TGTGCCACCTGTGATGCGGGAATGGGGTCCGGGGAGCTGTTTTTT. Translating it yields CATCDAGMGSGELFF.

Concerning this clonotype: At one boundary the junction diverges from the germline segment, which might be a read error. The J gene is TRBJ2-1, the V gene TRBV11-2, with 9 bases aligning to TRBD2. CDR1 SGHAT and CDR2 FQNNGV come from the germline V gene. CDR3 length: 16 amino acids. DNA of the CDR3: TGTGCCAGCAGCGCCGATCTAGCGGGATCCTTCAATGAGCAGTTCTTC. This translates into CASSADLAGSFNEQFF.

This clonotype came up many times. The chain recombines TRBV27 with TRBJ2-6; unclear D gene. The CDR3 runs 17 residues. Germline CDR1 and CDR2: MNHEY and SMNVEV (reference sequence). V dropped 6 bases and J dropped 4 bases, with 19 bases sitting between them. The CDR3 region is CASSRSTNPVGANVLTF. CDR3 DNA: TGTGCCAGCAGCCGGTCCACCAACCCGGTGGGGGCCAACGTCCTGACTTTC.

Only a few counts were recorded for this clonotype. This chain connects TRBV7-9 to TRBJ2-2; 10 bases match TRBD1. V shed 6 bases, J shed 5 bases, and the junction held 6 bases outside the gene matches. CDR1 and CDR2 from the germline V gene are SEHNR and FQNEAQ (reference sequence). The CDR3 is made up of 15 amino acids. The chain's CDR3 is CASSRQGAQTGELFF. As DNA, the CDR3 is TGTGCCAGCAGTCGACAGGGGGCCCAAACCGGGGAGCTGTTTTTT.

This clonotype has at least ten counts. This chain uses TRBV28 with TRBJ2-5; 8 bases match TRBD1. Germline-derived CDR1 and CDR2 are MDHEN and SYDVKM. The CDR3 is 14 amino acids. J lost 4 bases, V lost 6 bases, and 7 bases had no gene match. CDR3 residues: CASRPTGEAETQYF. CDR3 in DNA: TGTGCCAGCAGGCCGACAGGGGAAGCAGAGACCCAGTACTTC.

V is TRBV12-3 or TRBV12-4 and J is TRBJ1-2, with no clear D. Trimming shortened V by 5 bases and J by 8 bases, and 9 bases separated the two germline ends. The CDR3 loop spans 11 amino acids. The CDR3 DNA follows: TGTGCCAGCAGTCCAACATGGGGCTACACCTTC. The encoded protein is CASSPTWGYTF.

The chain couples TRBV6-2 or TRBV6-3 to TRBJ2-3, with D possibly called TRBD1 or TRBD2 (5 bases each). The CDR3 totals 14 residues. With 4 bases removed from V and 7 bases from J, the gap between germline ends came to 15 bases. The germline V gene encodes CDR1 MNHEY and CDR2 SVGEGT. The CDR3 sequence: CASSSSGATHTQYF. CDR3 bases: TGTGCCAGCAGTTCTTCCGGGGCCACGCATACGCAGTATTTT.

The genes are TRBV10-3 and TRBJ2-4; no definite D call. V lost 4 bases and J 2 bases, leaving 9 bases between the germline ends. Germline V gene data show CDR1 as ENHRY and CDR2 as SYGVKD. The CDR3 runs 14 residues. The CDR3 bases are TGTGCCATCAGTGGGGATGGGACCAAAAACATTCAGTACTTC. This gives the protein CAISGDGTKNIQYF.

This clonotype has ten or more counts. The rearrangement joins TRBV28 to TRBJ2-7; D is uncertain. There are 12 residues in the CDR3. The ends were cut back, 6 bases at V and 2 bases at J, with 8 bases in the middle. From germline, CDR1 is MDHEN and CDR2 SYDVKM. This chain's CDR3 is CASRLGPYEQYF. Here the CDR3 DNA reads TGTGCCAGCAGGCTCGGACCCTACGAGCAGTACTTC.

This clonotype occurred a few times. The CDR3 loop reads CASSSLRQEGYYNEQFF. The CDR3 DNA follows: TGTGCCAGCAGTTCCCTTCGTCAGGAGGGGTACTACAATGAGCAGTTCTTC. The rearrangement joins TRBV6-5 to TRBJ2-1; TRBD2 might be the D (6 bases). This CDR3 is built from 17 residues. CDR1 is MNHEY, CDR2 SVGAGI, per germline. The V end was cut by 4 bases, the J end by 3 bases, with 19 bases between.

On this clonotype itself: Just one base apart from a much larger clone, this may be a read error. The J gene is TRBJ2-7, the V gene TRBV20-1; D tentatively fits TRBD1 or TRBD2 (6 bases each). Germline CDR1 DFQATT, CDR2 SNEGSKA (reference sequence). This CDR3 spans 14 amino acids. The CDR3 is CSASGGGLTYEKYF. The CDR3 bases are TGCAGTGCTAGCGGGGGCGGGCTCACCTACGAGAAGTACTTC.

This clonotype was counted at least ten times. The chain uses TRBV6-5 and TRBJ1-6; 8 bases are shared with TRBD1. This CDR3 has 17 residues. Unmatched junction bases numbered 16, after V lost 6 bases and J lost 9 bases. CDR1 is MNHEY, CDR2 SVGAGI, per germline. The CDR3 nucleotides are TGTGCCAGCAGGCTTACCCATTACCGGGACAGGAGTTCACCCCTCCACTTT. Encoded protein: CASRLTHYRDRSSPLHF.

The chain uses TRBV19 and TRBJ1-2; 8 positions match TRBD1. The CDR3 runs to 16 residues. Losses at the gene ends were 3 bases for V and 1 base for J; bases not matched to a gene: 7. Per the germline V gene, CDR1 is LNHDA and CDR2 is SQIVND (reference sequence). The DNA for the CDR3 is TGTGCCAGTAGTATTGAGGGACAGGCCGTTAACTATGGCTACACCTTC. Encoded protein: CASSIEGQAVNYGYTF.

This clonotype was found many times. This chain connects TRBV7-2 to TRBJ2-1; maybe TRBD2 (6 bases). Trimming took 6 bases from V and 8 from J, leaving 20 bases between them. The CDR3 contains 15 residues. Germline lookup yields CDR1 SGHTA and CDR2 FQGNSA. This CDR3 reads CASRPPGLPSDEQFF. As DNA, the CDR3 is TGTGCCAGCAGACCACCGGGACTTCCTTCTGATGAGCAGTTCTTC.

The chain carries TRBV25-1 and TRBJ2-6; D not certain. Germline CDR1 reads MGHDK; CDR2 reads SYGVNS. Deletions cut 7 bases from V and 4 bases from J, with 8 bases between. The CDR3 spans 13 residues. The CDR3 DNA reads as TGTGCCAGCACCCCAGGCGGGGCCAACGTCCTGACTTTC. Translation: CASTPGGANVLTF.

This clonotype was seen only a few times. J is TRBJ1-5 and V is TRBV12-3 or TRBV12-4; D is ambiguous. V was clipped by 2 bases and J by 3 bases, with 8 bases between them. The length of the CDR3 is 14 residues. CDR3 in amino acids: CASSLRRDNQPQHF. The CDR3 DNA reads TGTGCCAGCAGTTTAAGACGGGACAATCAGCCCCAGCATTTT.

This clonotype has ten or more counts. The chain links TRBV29-1 to TRBJ2-1, with no clear D. Trimming stripped 6 bases from V and 6 bases from J, with 9 bases between. CDR3 length equals 11 residues. Germline V gene data show CDR1 as SQVTM and CDR2 as ANQGSEA. CDR3 sequence reads: CSVASSNEQFF. The DNA of the CDR3 is TGCAGCGTAGCGAGCAGCAATGAGCAGTTCTTC.

This clonotype occurred many times. The rearrangement uses TRBV2 and TRBJ2-3; 14 positions match TRBD2. V shed 6 bases, J shed 3 bases, and the junction held 2 bases outside the gene matches. Germline values: CDR1 SNHLY, CDR2 FYNNEI. The CDR3 has 15 residues. CDR3 sequence: CASRGLAGVTDTQYF. CDR3 DNA: TGTGCCAGCAGGGGACTAGCGGGAGTAACAGATACGCAGTATTTT.

The gene calls are TRBV28 and TRBJ2-7; 9 bases line up with TRBD1. The ends lost 5 bases at V and 6 bases at J; junction bases unmatched: 11. The CDR3 is made up of 15 amino acids. Germline loops: CDR1 MDHEN, CDR2 SYDVKM. This chain's CDR3 is CASSAARDRECEQYF. The CDR3 DNA reads TGTGCCAGCAGTGCCGCCCGGGACAGGGAATGCGAGCAGTACTTC.

The DNA for the CDR3 is TGTGCCACCAGTGAAAACAGGGACTTCACTGAAGCTTTCTTT. This encodes CATSENRDFTEAFF. This rearrangement joins TRBV24-1 to TRBJ1-1; TRBD1 might be the D (6 bases). V was trimmed by 4 bases and J by 4 bases, leaving 12 bases between them. Germline V CDR1 and CDR2: KGHDR, SFDVKD. The CDR3 sequence is 14 residues long.

The chain couples TRBV20-1 to TRBJ2-1; tentatively, D is TRBD2 (6 bases). Germline-derived CDR1 and CDR2 are DFQATT and SNEGSKA (reference sequence). Trimming cost V 3 bases and J 6 bases, with 15 bases left between them. The CDR3 has 14 amino acids. Here the CDR3 reads CSASRTGGVNEQFF. The CDR3 DNA reads as TGCAGTGCTAGTAGGACCGGCGGGGTCAATGAGCAGTTCTTC.

The rearrangement uses TRBV19 and TRBJ1-1, with D perhaps matching TRBD1 (5 bases). This CDR3 comprises 16 residues. Trimming took 2 bases from V and 0 from J, leaving 13 bases between them. Germline V gene data show CDR1 as LNHDA and CDR2 as SQIVND (reference sequence). CDR3: CASSIRRDQMNTEAFF. CDR3 nucleotides: TGTGCCAGTAGTATAAGACGGGACCAAATGAACACTGAAGCTTTCTTT. The variable domain in full, with the rest retrieved from reference TRBV19 and TRBJ1-1, is DGGITQSPKYLFRKEGQNVTLSCEQNLNHDAMYWYRQDPGQGLRLIYYSQIVNDFQKGDIAEGYSVSREKKESFPLTVTSAQKNPTAFYLCASSIRRDQMNTEAFFGQGTRLTVV.

This clonotype showed up many times. The rearrangement joins TRBV15 to TRBJ2-3, with D possibly being TRBD2 (5 bases). Germline V gene sequence: CDR1 LNHNV, CDR2 YYDKDF (reference sequence). This CDR3 is built from 15 residues. With 0 bases removed from V and 2 bases from J, the gap between germline ends came to 9 bases. In nucleotides, the CDR3 is TGTGCCACCAGCAGAGAGGGGAGAGTCACAGATACGCAGTATTTT. This encodes CATSREGRVTDTQYF.

The chain uses TRBV7-2 and TRBJ2-1; 8 bases agree with TRBD2. This CDR3 spans 16 amino acids. Germline V gives CDR1 SGHTA, CDR2 FQGNSA. The trim removed 4 bases at V and 2 bases at J, leaving 7 bases unmatched. The CDR3 coding sequence is TGTGCCAGCAGCTCTACTAGCGGACTGACCTACAATGAGCAGTTCTTC. Translated: CASSSTSGLTYNEQFF.

This clonotype has at least ten counts. The rearrangement links TRBV20-1 to TRBJ2-7; 8 bases map to TRBD1. There are 13 residues in the CDR3. V gave up 5 bases and J gave up 2 bases; unmatched junction bases: 5. Germline values: CDR1 DFQATT, CDR2 SNEGSKA (reference sequence). The DNA of the CDR3 is TGCAGTGCTCCACCGGGACAGGCCTACGAGCAGTACTTC. The encoded protein is CSAPPGQAYEQYF.

The chain carries TRBV25-1 and TRBJ1-6; 7 bases are a match to TRBD1. J gave up 3 bases and V 4 bases, and 6 bases lay outside the gene matches. Germline V CDR1 and CDR2: MGHDK, SYGVNS. The CDR3 sequence is 16 residues long. The CDR3 loop is CASSADDRDYNSPLHF. The CDR3, as DNA: TGTGCCAGCAGTGCCGATGACAGGGACTATAATTCACCCCTCCACTTT.

The chain couples TRBV12-3 or TRBV12-4 to TRBJ2-1; 9 bases match TRBD1. Losses at the gene ends were 4 bases for V and 5 bases for J; bases not matched to a gene: 3. CDR3 length equals 14 residues. CDR3 sequence: CASSSTGGNNEQFF. CDR3 DNA sequence: TGTGCCAGCAGTTCCACAGGGGGCAACAATGAGCAGTTCTTC.

This clonotype was counted between two and nine times. The CDR3 spells CASKREAYHEQYF. CDR3 in DNA: TGTGCCAGCAAGAGAGAGGCCTATCACGAGCAGTACTTC. The chain combines TRBV7-9 with TRBJ2-7; no firm D call. This CDR3 region has 13 residues. V lost 7 bases, J lost 5 bases, and 15 bases lay in between. Germline-derived CDR1 and CDR2 are SEHNR and FQNEAQ (reference sequence).

This clonotype was observed at least ten times. The gene calls are TRBV14 and TRBJ2-1, with TRBD2 matching over 9 bases. CDR1 SGHDN and CDR2 FVKESK come from the germline V gene. CDR3 length equals 15 residues. After removal of 1 base from V and 5 bases from J, the junction contained 3 bases not matched to a gene. CDR3 nucleotides: TGTGCCAGCAGCCAAGGACTAGCGGAAGACAATGAGCAGTTCTTC. Protein product: CASSQGLAEDNEQFF.